These 2 T cell receptor beta chains were all obtained from the same sample, sequenced in a study of identical twins (dated by TCRdb to about 2016). The library came from 5' RACE. Sequencing used an Illumina HiSeq 2000. The public reads were reanalyzed by TCRdb: fastp trimming at Q25, MiXCR alignment, in-frame beta chains only. All rows with the same CDR3 protein become a single entry with the most common DNA and genes. The sample includes 200,000 to 250,000 distinct CDR3 sequences, with 6.5% to 8% observed a single time. About 15% of the sample lies in the top ten. The sample was also reused in another study, on T cells expressing NK-cell markers.

The source material was CD8+ T cells sorted from blood. The receptors derive from a woman aged 18-35 years in good health.

Only a few counts were recorded for this clonotype. The chain employs TRBV29-1 and TRBJ2-3; no firm D call. Deletions cut 2 bases from V and 3 bases from J, with 9 bases between. Germline V gives CDR1 SQVTM, CDR2 ANQGSEA. The CDR3 spans 13 residues. CDR3 DNA: TGCAGCGTTGAATCCCGAGTTACAGATACGCAGTATTTT. Encoded protein: CSVESRVTDTQYF.

This clonotype was counted a few times. The chain carries TRBV7-9 and TRBJ1-4; the D is unclear. The CDR3 is made up of 16 amino acids. Trimming stripped 1 base from V and 7 bases from J, with 16 bases between. Germline CDR1 SEHNR, CDR2 FQNEAQ (reference sequence). CDR3 bases: TGTGCCAGCAGCTTAGAATCGACAAGGATCATTGAAAAACTGTTTTTT. Translation gives CASSLESTRIIEKLFF.